This T cell receptor (beta chain) was captured in a study of T cells after yellow fever vaccination (dated by TCRdb to the late 2010s). As for the study more broadly: The SMART-Seq v4 Ultra Low Input RNA kit was used to prepare libraries from fractions with low cell numbers. To follow T-cell clones before and after both primary and booster YFV17D yellow fever vaccination, bulk TCR alpha and beta repertoires underwent longitudinal sequencing. Two healthy male donors, one aged 18 to 30 and one aged 30 to 40 years, were included in the cohort. Bulk PBMC replicates and cell subsets were isolated from blood drawn at multiple timepoints before and after both primary and secondary immunization. On the study overall, not on this receptor specifically: Computational filtering was needed because FACS-sorted repertoires could contain abundant contaminating clonotypes from the bulk population. The secondary T-cell response was weaker than the primary response but faster, peaking on day 5 instead of day 15. A small share of clonotypes occurred in both CD4 and CD8 compartments, likely arising from convergent recombination. After the booster, most of the clones that had expanded following primary vaccination were detected again (almost 98% of CD4 and 80% to 90% of CD8), which suggests that memory was broadly maintained. The study included only a couple of donors, which limits how far the findings can be generalized.

In the case of this clonotype: What this receptor recognizes is not known. Per-base quality was not reported, and no clone a single base away is much larger than it.

TCR cDNA was synthesized by 5'RACE template switching, which introduced a universal primer site and unique molecular identifiers. Priming of cDNA synthesis was performed from both the TCR alpha and TCR beta constant segments. Libraries were amplified in two PCR steps, with sample barcodes and sequencing adapters added in the second step. Libraries were sequenced on Illumina HiSeq 2500 (2x100 bp) or NovaSeq (2x150 bp). For the original study's pipeline: Reads were demultiplexed and collapsed into UMI consensus sequences with MIGEC, and V(D)J alignment was performed with MiXCR. Using edgeR on replicate PBMC samples, clonotypes were called vaccine-responding if FDR was below 0.01 and the log2 fold change was above 5 up to day 15. Each bulk clonotype received a CD4 or CD8 identity based on whether the sequenced CD4 or CD8 repertoire contained that clonotype at higher abundance. TCRdb applied fastp at Q25 and MiXCR to the public reads, then kept only in-frame beta chains. Rows merge per CDR3 protein into single entries with the most common DNA and genes. For this entry, the V and J calls and clone size follow TCRdb and not the study's own pipeline. Counted in this sample were under 550,000 distinct CDR3 sequences; 20% to 25% of them appeared once. The ten top clones hold roughly 16% of the sample.

V gives up 1 base and J gives up 0 bases, and the segment between their germline ends measures 10 bases. Counted from cysteine to phenylalanine, this CDR3 has 15 amino acids. CDR3 DNA is the only sequence kept; it has 45 bases, read in frame from the first base. Reading the germline V gene (reference sequence) gives CDR1 DFQATT and CDR2 SNEGSKA. What the treatment or condition label conveys for this sample: live attenuated yellow fever vaccine strain. At every blood-draw timepoint, two biological replicates of bulk PBMCs were collected. PBMCs were isolated from peripheral blood using a standard Ficoll-Paque protocol. TriZol was used to extract RNA from bulk PBMCs, from CD4 and CD8 fractions, and from dextramer-positive and dextramer-negative fractions.

This TCR was recovered from a man aged 18 to 30 who received the YFV17D yellow fever vaccine. In this chain, TRBV20-1 is recombined with TRBJ2-1, with no D gene named confidently. The source was PBMCs, collected less than 25 days after the first yellow fever vaccination. The CDR3 reads CSARGLQSSYNEQFF. In nucleotide form, the sequence is TGCAGTGCTAGAGGACTCCAGAGCTCCTACAATGAGCAGTTCTTC.